This entry lists 25 T cell receptor beta chains sequenced from one sample in a study of blood T cell repertoires in COVID-19. TCRdb's table, derived via immunoSEQ multiplex PCR, lists solely in-frame clones and lacks some. This repertoire shows over 350,000 clones, 90% to 95% found once; its top ten account for about 0.86%. The specimen was PBMCs or T cells enriched from blood (not recorded which). The receptors shown here come from a woman between 35 and 50 years old who had been exposed to COVID-19.

The rearrangement links TRBV15 to TRBJ1-1; TRBD1 might be the D (5 bases). V was pared by 8 bases and J by 5 bases, with 18 bases between. The CDR3 spans 14 residues. Germline V CDR1 and CDR2: LNHNV, YYDKDF (reference sequence). CDR3 region: CATGPRGRRTEAFF. CDR3 bases: TGTGCCACCGGACCTAGGGGCAGAAGAACTGAAGCTTTCTTT.

This chain uses TRBV9 with TRBJ2-1, with D perhaps matching TRBD2 (6 bases). Germline V lookup: CDR1 SGDLS, CDR2 YYNGEE. This CDR3 has 16 residues. Trimming cost V 0 bases and J 4 bases, with 14 bases left between them. The CDR3 loop reads CASSVAQRLVYNEQFF. Written as DNA, the CDR3 is TGTGCCAGCAGCGTAGCCCAAAGACTAGTTTACAATGAGCAGTTCTTC.

The rearrangement uses TRBV30 and TRBJ1-1; possibly TRBD1 for D (5 bases). CDR1 and CDR2 from the germline V gene are GTSNPN and SVGIG (reference sequence). This CDR3 has 11 residues. The V end was cut by 7 bases, the J end by 7 bases, with 13 bases between. The CDR3 DNA is TGTGCCTCTGCAGGGCTATTTGAAGCTTTCTTT. Amino acids: CASAGLFEAFF.

The J gene is TRBJ1-4, the V gene TRBV5-1; D is undetermined. Germline-derived CDR1 and CDR2 are SGHRS and YFSETQ. There are 15 residues in the CDR3. V was pared by 4 bases and J by 7 bases, with 17 bases between. The CDR3 sequence is CASSPRWGGSEKLFF. CDR3 nucleotide sequence: TGCGCCAGCAGCCCCAGGTGGGGTGGGAGTGAAAAACTGTTTTTT. The full variable domain, in which reference TRBV5-1 and TRBJ1-4 provide the parts outside the CDR3, is KAGVTQTPRYLIKTRGQQVTLSCSPISGHRSVSWYQQTPGQGLQFLFEYFSETQRNKGNFPGRFSGRQFSNSRSEMNVSTLELGDSALYLCASSPRWGGSEKLFFGSGTQLSVL.

J is TRBJ1-6 and V is TRBV7-3; 10 bases fit TRBD1. The germline V gene has CDR1 SGHTA and CDR2 FQGTGA. The CDR3 length is 16 residues. V shed 5 bases, J shed 8 bases, and the junction held 9 bases outside the gene matches. CDR3 region: CASSPRSGTGDSPLHF. For the CDR3, the DNA is TGTGCCAGCAGCCCCCGGTCCGGGACAGGGGATTCACCCCTCCACTTT.

This clone showed up just once. This chain connects TRBV27 to TRBJ1-2, with D perhaps TRBD1 (5 bases). This CDR3 comprises 13 residues. Deletions cut 8 bases from V and 8 bases from J, with 18 bases between. Germline assignment: CDR1 MNHEY and CDR2 SMNVEV (reference sequence). The CDR3 spells CASGAVILGGYTF. The CDR3 nucleotides read TGTGCCAGCGGGGCGGTCATCCTGGGGGGCTACACCTTC.

The chain employs TRBV5-1 and TRBJ1-2; 9 nucleotides line up with TRBD1. Germline loops: CDR1 SGHRS, CDR2 YFSETQ. The CDR3 length is 16 residues. V trimming: 3 bases; J trimming: 7 bases; junction bases outside the gene matches: 13. Written as DNA, the CDR3 is TGCGCCAGCAGCTCCATCCGGGACAGGGCGGCCGGTGGCTACACCTTC. The encoded protein is CASSSIRDRAAGGYTF.

The chain joins TRBV3-1 (or the pseudogene TRBV3-2) to TRBJ1-5; D is ambiguous. Trimming took 8 bases from V and 3 from J, leaving 17 bases between them. Germline CDR1 reads LGHDT; CDR2 reads YNNKEL (reference sequence). The CDR3 sequence is 15 residues long. The CDR3 sequence: CASGVGKRDNQPQHF. The CDR3 DNA is TGTGCCAGCGGAGTGGGCAAGAGGGACAATCAGCCCCAGCATTTT.

This clone was recorded only once. The chain is built from TRBV7-6 and TRBJ1-2; D is possibly TRBD1 (6 bases). The CDR3 is made up of 14 amino acids. Trimming left V 4 bases short and J 6 bases short, with 15 bases between. CDR1 SGHVS and CDR2 FNYEAQ come from the germline V gene. The CDR3: CASSYSGAEDGYTF. The CDR3 region has the DNA TGTGCCAGCAGCTACTCAGGGGCTGAGGATGGCTACACCTTC.

The chain employs TRBV19 and TRBJ1-2; 10 bases are a match to TRBD1. The V gene's germline CDR1 is LNHDA and CDR2 SQIVND (reference sequence). J lost 7 bases, V lost 5 bases, and 13 bases had no gene match. The CDR3 sequence is 16 residues long. CDR3 protein: CASSGGQGGPLGGYTF. For the CDR3, the DNA is TGTGCCAGTAGTGGCGGACAGGGGGGACCCCTTGGTGGCTACACCTTC.

This clone was counted once. The chain uses TRBV19 and TRBJ2-4; D is undetermined. The CDR3 covers 11 residues. Trimming left V 5 bases short and J 4 bases short, with 3 bases between. Germline assignment: CDR1 LNHDA and CDR2 SQIVND (reference sequence). CDR3 in amino acids: CASSLKNIQYF. The CDR3 DNA reads as TGTGCCAGTAGTCTAAAAAACATTCAGTACTTC.

CDR3 in amino acids: CASSWPGNQPQHF. The CDR3 DNA reads TGTGCCAGCAGTTGGCCAGGCAATCAGCCCCAGCATTTT. This chain links TRBV6-5 with TRBJ1-5, with D unclear. Germline CDR1 is MNHEY and CDR2 is SVGAGI. The V gene lost 4 bases and the J gene lost 2 bases, with 6 bases spanning the gap. The CDR3 covers 13 residues.

The chain couples TRBV9 to TRBJ1-2; tentatively, D is TRBD1 (6 bases). Germline assignment: CDR1 SGDLS and CDR2 YYNGEE. The CDR3 loop spans 15 amino acids. The V and J ends lost 0 bases and 2 bases respectively, with 11 bases between them. The CDR3, as DNA: TGTGCCAGCAGCGTAGTGCCAGGGGCGAACTATGGCTACACCTTC. Protein product: CASSVVPGANYGYTF.

This clone appeared a single time. The chain uses TRBV5-1 and TRBJ1-1; maybe TRBD1 (5 bases). The CDR3 runs to 17 residues. Trimming removed 5 bases from V and 0 bases from J, with 20 bases in between. Germline assignment: CDR1 SGHRS and CDR2 YFSETQ. Written as DNA, the CDR3 is TGCGCCAGCAGGGACTTCGGGGGAAGTGTTGTGAACACTGAAGCTTTCTTT. This codes for CASRDFGGSVVNTEAFF.

The chain combines TRBV5-4 with TRBJ1-1, with D perhaps TRBD1 (5 bases). The CDR3 runs to 14 residues. V was trimmed by 4 bases and J by 0 bases, leaving 10 bases between them. Germline V CDR1 and CDR2: SGHNT, YYREEE (reference sequence). The CDR3 DNA reads TGTGCCAGCAGCGCCGACAGCATGAACACTGAAGCTTTCTTT. This encodes CASSADSMNTEAFF.

This chain connects TRBV4-1 to TRBJ2-1, with 13 bases identical to TRBD2. There are 17 residues in the CDR3. J was trimmed by 3 bases and V by 2 bases; bases with no gene match: 4. CDR1 is MGHRA and CDR2 is YSYEKL in the germline V gene. Here the CDR3 DNA reads TGCGCCAGCAGCCAAACTAGCGGGAGGGCCAACTACAATGAGCAGTTCTTC. As protein: CASSQTSGRANYNEQFF.

The V call is TRBV3-1 (or the pseudogene TRBV3-2), the J call TRBJ2-3, with 9 bases aligning to TRBD2. Germline loops: CDR1 LGHDT, CDR2 YNNKEL (reference sequence). The CDR3 spans 15 residues. The V gene end was trimmed by 1 base and the J gene end by 5 bases; junction bases not matched to a gene: 4. The DNA for the CDR3 is TGTGCCAGCAGCCAAGTGGCGGGGGGGCAAGATACGCAGTATTTT. Amino acid sequence: CASSQVAGGQDTQYF.

This chain connects TRBV28 to TRBJ1-1, with D hard to call. Trimming took off 6 bases at V and 6 bases at J, with 11 bases between the two ends. CDR3 length equals 12 residues. The germline V gene encodes CDR1 MDHEN and CDR2 SYDVKM. CDR3 loop: CASRVLGSEAFF. CDR3 sequence (DNA): TGTGCCAGCAGGGTGCTCGGTTCTGAAGCTTTCTTT.

V and J are TRBV6-4 and TRBJ1-6; D call uncertain. Trimming removed 4 bases at V and 8 bases at J, with 9 bases between. Germline loops: CDR1 MRHNA, CDR2 SNTAGT. The CDR3 covers 13 residues. The CDR3, as DNA: TGTGCCAGCAGTGTAGGGAGGGATTCACCCCTCCACTTT. Protein: CASSVGRDSPLHF.

The genes are TRBV9 and TRBJ2-5, with TRBD2 identical over 10 bases. Germline-derived CDR1 and CDR2 are SGDLS and YYNGEE. J was trimmed by 5 bases and V by 1 base; bases with no gene match: 8. CDR3 size: 16 residues. DNA of the CDR3: TGTGCCAGCAGCGTACGGGCGCTAGCGGGAGAGGAGACCCAGTACTTC. Translation gives CASSVRALAGEETQYF.

The chain is built from TRBV7-9 and TRBJ1-1, with D perhaps matching TRBD1 (6 bases). V lost 6 bases, J lost 0 bases, and 17 bases lay in between. This CDR3 spans 16 amino acids. Germline V CDR1 and CDR2: SEHNR, FQNEAQ (reference sequence). The CDR3: CASRKQGGAMNTEAFF. The CDR3 DNA reads as TGTGCCAGCAGGAAACAGGGTGGAGCCATGAACACTGAAGCTTTCTTT.

This chain connects TRBV4-1 to TRBJ1-5; 10 bases are a match to TRBD1. This CDR3 comprises 14 residues. CDR1 MGHRA and CDR2 YSYEKL come from the germline V gene. J gave up 4 bases and V 6 bases, and 3 bases lay outside the gene matches. CDR3 region: CASSRQGANQPQHF. The CDR3 DNA follows: TGCGCCAGCAGTCGACAGGGGGCGAATCAGCCCCAGCATTTT.

The J gene is TRBJ1-1, the V gene TRBV7-2; no firm D call. CDR1 is SGHTA and CDR2 is FQGNSA in the germline V gene. V was cut by 4 bases and J by 1 base, with 7 bases left in between. The CDR3 has 13 residues. The CDR3 nucleotides are TGTGCCAGCAGCTATCAGTGGAACACTGAAGCTTTCTTT. Residues: CASSYQWNTEAFF.

This chain links TRBV10-3 with TRBJ2-7; 7 nucleotides agree with TRBD2. The CDR3 contains 13 residues. V lost 9 bases, J lost 3 bases, and 8 bases stayed unmatched. Germline V CDR1 and CDR2: ENHRY, SYGVKD. The CDR3 is CAMGEGSIYEQYF. In nucleotides, the CDR3 is TGTGCCATGGGGGAGGGCAGCATCTACGAGCAGTACTTC.

This sequence joins TRBV5-3 and TRBJ1-1; no firm D call. TRBV5-3 is an ORF; its function is uncertain. Trimming left V 0 bases short and J 3 bases short, with 9 bases between. The CDR3 is made up of 14 amino acids. CDR3 in DNA: TGTGCCAGAAGCTTGGACGGGAGTTACACTGAAGCTTTCTTT. This sequence encodes CARSLDGSYTEAFF.